This is a list of T cell receptor beta chains from one sample in a study of T cell responses to AZD1222 COVID-19 vaccine. Assay used: immunoSEQ multiplex PCR; TCRdb lists only in-frame clones, some missing. The data hold about 130,000 clones, with roughly 92% observed a single time. The specimen comprised peripheral blood, sampled on day 0 of AZD1222 vaccination. The receptors here all came from an adult in good health. Both conserved end residues are part of each CDR3. D genes are given only for firm matches. Clone size, where shown, is once, few, many, or a class for clones that have expanded.

abundance	j_gene	v_gene	d_gene	CDR3aa	CDR3nt
.	TRBJ1-4	TRBV29-1	.	CSVEEAGGNEKLFF	TGCAGCGTTGAAGAAGCGGGGGGGAATGAAAAACTGTTTTTT
.	TRBJ1-2	TRBV6-6	.	CASSPGTNYGYTF	TGTGCCAGCAGCCCAGGAACCAACTATGGCTACACCTTC
.	TRBJ2-1	TRBV28	.	CASRGGTARLEQFF	TGTGCCAGCAGGGGCGGGACAGCACGCCTGGAGCAGTTCTTC
.	TRBJ2-3	TRBV2	.	CASRGGLRDRGTDTQYF	TGTGCCAGCAGAGGGGGGCTGCGGGATAGGGGCACAGATACGCAGTATTTT
.	TRBJ2-1	TRBV20-1	TRBD2	CSASFGRPYNEQFF	TGCAGTGCTAGTTTCGGGAGGCCATACAATGAGCAGTTCTTC
.	TRBJ1-3	TRBV30	TRBD1	CAYGTASGNTIYF	TGTGCCTACGGGACAGCCTCTGGAAACACCATATATTTT
.	TRBJ2-7	TRBV3-1/TRBV3-2	.	CASSQDLRERYEQYF	TGTGCCAGCAGCCAAGATTTGAGGGAGCGGTACGAGCAGTACTTC
.	TRBJ1-1	TRBV19	.	CASSMMVRYTEAFF	TGTGCCAGTAGTATGATGGTGCGTTACACTGAAGCTTTCTTT
once	TRBJ1-1	TRBV4-2	TRBD1	CASSQGGTVNTEAFF	TGTGCCAGCAGCCAGGGGGGGACAGTTAACACTGAAGCTTTCTTT
.	TRBJ2-7	TRBV7-2	TRBD2	CASSLTSGSGEQYF	TGTGCCAGCAGCTTGACTAGCGGGAGTGGGGAGCAGTACTTC
once	TRBJ2-3	TRBV6-5	TRBD2	CASSNLAGATDTQYF	TGTGCCAGCAGTAATTTAGCGGGAGCCACAGATACGCAGTATTTT
once	TRBJ2-5	TRBV28	.	CASSVLEGGETQYF	TGTGCCAGCAGCGTACTCGAAGGTGGAGAGACCCAGTACTTC
once	TRBJ2-5	TRBV5-1	.	CASSLGRTEETQYF	TGCGCCAGCAGCTTGGGACGGACGGAAGAGACCCAGTACTTC
.	TRBJ1-1	TRBV19	TRBD1	CASITGATGTEAFF	TGTGCCAGTATTACAGGGGCGACGGGCACTGAAGCTTTCTTT
.	TRBJ1-1	TRBV5-4	.	CASSLDVSTEAFF	TGTGCCAGCAGCTTGGATGTGAGCACTGAAGCTTTCTTT
.	TRBJ2-2	TRBV4-1	TRBD1	CASSQVGQITGELFF	TGCGCCAGCAGCCAAGTGGGACAGATCACCGGGGAGCTGTTTTTT
.	TRBJ2-5	TRBV20-1	.	CSASSLDGETQYF	TGCAGTGCTAGTTCCCTTGACGGAGAGACCCAGTACTTC
.	TRBJ2-1	TRBV10-3	.	CATGRGPYNEQFF	TGTGCCACCGGACGGGGACCCTACAATGAGCAGTTCTTC
.	TRBJ1-3	TRBV24-1	TRBD1	CATSDNRDRAGNTIYF	TGTGCCACCAGTGATAACCGGGACAGAGCTGGAAACACCATATATTTT
.	TRBJ1-3	TRBV30	.	CAWRLRGSPGNTIYF	TGTGCCTGGAGGTTACGGGGCTCTCCGGGAAACACCATATATTTT